Presented here are 21 T cell receptor beta chains from one specimen sequenced in a study of identifying expanded T cells in peripheral blood. Generated by immunoSEQ multiplex PCR, the TCRdb table keeps only in-frame clones and is missing some. The data contain 95,000 or so clones, 70% to 90% of them singletons. Input material: blood. These receptors were taken from a person between 18 and 75 years old in good health.

V gene TRBV2 combines with J gene TRBJ2-3; no reliable D call. Germline CDR1 SNHLY, CDR2 FYNNEI. Trimming pared 5 bases from V and 0 bases from J, leaving 18 bases between. This CDR3 is 17 amino acids long. The CDR3 is CASSPPNRVSSTDTQYF. As DNA, the CDR3 is TGTGCCAGCAGTCCACCCAACCGGGTCTCTAGCACAGATACGCAGTATTTT.

This sequence joins TRBV11-2 and TRBJ1-2, with TRBD1 matching 7 bases. From germline, CDR1 is SGHAT and CDR2 FQNNGV. With V trimmed by 5 bases and J by 4 bases, 7 bases remained unmatched. CDR3 size: 14 residues. For the CDR3, the DNA is TGTGCCAGCAGCCAGGACAGGATCACCTATGGCTACACCTTC. It is translated as CASSQDRITYGYTF.

The V call is TRBV29-1, the J call TRBJ1-2, with 7 positions matching TRBD1. CDR1 and CDR2 from the germline V gene are SQVTM and ANQGSEA. Trimming cost V 1 base and J 0 bases; bases outside gene matches: 11. This CDR3 contains 17 residues. The CDR3, as DNA: TGCAGCGTTGAAGGAACAGGGGACATGACCGCTAACTATGGCTACACCTTC. Amino acid sequence: CSVEGTGDMTANYGYTF.

This clone appeared once. This chain connects TRBV5-6 to TRBJ1-1; D gene uncertain. CDR1 is SGHDT and CDR2 is YYEEEE in the germline V gene. This CDR3 is built from 13 residues. Trimming took off 4 bases at V and 1 base at J, with 8 bases between the two ends. CDR3 protein: CASSTTPNTEAFF. The CDR3 coding sequence is TGTGCCAGCAGCACTACCCCGAACACTGAAGCTTTCTTT.

The chain uses TRBV6-1 and TRBJ2-7; no definite D call. From germline, CDR1 is MNHNS and CDR2 SASEGT. The V and J ends lost 3 bases and 4 bases respectively, with 4 bases between them. The CDR3 is made up of 11 amino acids. CDR3: CASSDGYEQYF. The CDR3 DNA reads TGTGCCAGCAGTGACGGTTACGAGCAGTACTTC.

This sequence joins TRBV4-3 and TRBJ2-7; D gene ambiguous. Trimming removed 1 base at V and 2 bases at J, with 9 bases between. CDR1 and CDR2 (germline): LGHNA, YSLEER. The CDR3 has 14 residues. CDR3 protein: CASSQVVGTYEQYF. CDR3 bases: TGCGCCAGCAGCCAAGTGGTAGGGACCTACGAGCAGTACTTC.

The chain links TRBV11-3 to TRBJ2-2, with D perhaps matching TRBD1 or TRBD2 (5 bases each). V lost 1 base to trimming and J lost 6 bases, with 9 bases between them. The germline V gene has CDR1 SGHNT and CDR2 YENEEA. The CDR3 contains 14 residues. The CDR3 reads CASSLGQGAGELFF. CDR3 bases: TGTGCCAGCAGCTTAGGTCAGGGAGCCGGGGAGCTGTTTTTT. Using reference TRBV11-3 and TRBJ2-2 for the parts outside the CDR3, the full variable domain is EAGVVQSPRYKIIEKKQPVAFWCNPISGHNTLYWYLQNLGQGPELLIRYENEEAVDDSQLPKDRFSAERLKGVDSTLKIQPAELGDSAVYLCASSLGQGAGELFFGEGSRLTVL.

The rearrangement joins TRBV7-2 to TRBJ1-1; D remains unclear. Trimming shortened V by 2 bases and J by 0 bases, and 7 bases separated the two germline ends. The CDR3 totals 14 residues. Germline V gene data show CDR1 as SGHTA and CDR2 as FQGNSA. The CDR3 here is CASSLNRMNTEAFF. CDR3 bases: TGTGCCAGCAGCTTAAACAGAATGAACACTGAAGCTTTCTTT.

This chain connects TRBV5-1 to TRBJ1-2, with a tentative D call TRBD1 (6 bases). The CDR3 extends over 16 amino acids. CDR1 is SGHRS and CDR2 is YFSETQ in the germline V gene. V lost 4 bases and J lost 6, with 22 bases in between. The CDR3 loop is CASSAGWAGEADGYTF. CDR3 in DNA: TGCGCCAGCAGCGCCGGTTGGGCAGGGGAGGCGGATGGCTACACCTTC.

The rearrangement links TRBV28 to TRBJ1-2; 10 bases match TRBD1. Germline CDR1 MDHEN, CDR2 SYDVKM. The length of the CDR3 is 14 residues. After removal of 7 bases from V and 8 bases from J, the junction contained 10 bases not matched to a gene. CDR3 residues: CASTDRGFRRGYTF. In nucleotides, the CDR3 is TGTGCCAGCACGGACAGGGGGTTTCGGCGCGGCTACACCTTC.

J is TRBJ2-7 and V is TRBV5-1, with TRBD2 identical over 8 bases. Per germline, CDR1 SGHRS and CDR2 YFSETQ. The trim removed 4 bases at V and 0 bases at J, leaving 3 bases unmatched. The CDR3 spans 14 residues. The CDR3: CASSRTSSSYEQYF. The CDR3 DNA reads TGCGCCAGCAGCCGGACTAGCAGCTCCTACGAGCAGTACTTC.

This chain uses TRBV2 with TRBJ1-2, with D perhaps matching TRBD1 (6 bases). V was trimmed by 6 bases and J by 0 bases, leaving 14 bases between them. Germline CDR1 and CDR2: SNHLY and FYNNEI. CDR3 length: 15 amino acids. For the CDR3, the DNA is TGTGCCAGCAGGCGGGACACTGCCACTAACTATGGCTACACCTTC. It specifies CASRRDTATNYGYTF.

This chain uses TRBV6-6 with TRBJ2-1, with TRBD1 matching over 7 bases. Germline assignment: CDR1 MNHNY and CDR2 SVGAGI (reference sequence). The V gene end was trimmed by 7 bases and the J gene end by 8 bases; junction bases not matched to a gene: 14. The CDR3 consists of 15 residues. The CDR3 reads CASKWGQILNDEQFF. In DNA, the CDR3 is TGTGCCAGCAAATGGGGACAGATATTAAACGATGAGCAGTTCTTC.

V is TRBV9 and J is TRBJ2-6, with D perhaps TRBD2 (6 bases). Deletions cut 4 bases from V and 2 bases from J, with 22 bases between. There are 19 residues in the CDR3. CDR1 and CDR2 (germline): SGDLS, YYNGEE. CDR3 sequence reads: CASSLSFTRGRTGANVLTF. The CDR3 DNA follows: TGTGCCAGCAGCCTTTCTTTCACACGGGGGAGGACTGGGGCCAACGTCCTGACTTTC.

The chain has TRBV6-5 and TRBJ1-2, with 7 bases that match TRBD1. Germline CDR1 and CDR2: MNHEY and SVGAGI. The J segment lost 3 bases and the V segment lost 7 bases, leaving 8 bases of the junction unmatched. The CDR3 is made up of 14 amino acids. CDR3 sequence: CASKLTGFDYGYTF. The CDR3 coding sequence is TGTGCCAGCAAATTGACAGGGTTTGACTATGGCTACACCTTC.

The V call is TRBV11-3, the J call TRBJ2-5; 11 positions agree with TRBD2. The germline CDR1 and CDR2 sequences are SGHNT and YENEEA. This CDR3 region has 15 residues. Unmatched junction bases numbered 7, after V lost 6 bases and J lost 4 bases. The CDR3 sequence: CASSFSGGALETQYF. The CDR3 nucleotides are TGTGCCAGCAGTTTTAGCGGGGGGGCCTTAGAGACCCAGTACTTC.

The J gene is TRBJ2-6, the V gene TRBV5-6, with a tentative D call TRBD1 (6 bases). Per germline, CDR1 SGHDT and CDR2 YYEEEE. CDR3 size: 17 residues. V was cut by 4 bases and J by 4 bases, with 18 bases left in between. DNA of the CDR3: TGTGCCAGCAGCCGAGGTACAGGGAACGCCGGGGCCAACGTCCTGACTTTC. It yields the protein CASSRGTGNAGANVLTF.

The V and J genes are TRBV6-5 and TRBJ1-2; a possible D gene is TRBD1 (5 bases). The V end lost 9 bases, the J end lost 1 base, and 18 bases lay between the germline ends. The CDR3 contains 15 residues. Germline V gene sequence: CDR1 MNHEY, CDR2 SVGAGI. CDR3 nucleotides: TGTGCCAGTCGCTCGGCTAAGGGGAATAACTATGGCTACACCTTC. Translation: CASRSAKGNNYGYTF.

The chain combines TRBV27 with TRBJ1-1; possible D gene TRBD1, 5 bases. Germline V CDR1 and CDR2: MNHEY, SMNVEV (reference sequence). The length of the CDR3 is 14 residues. V lost 7 bases, J lost 2 bases, and 14 bases lay in between. The CDR3 protein is CASIKQAGNTEAFF. DNA for the CDR3: TGTGCCAGCATCAAACAGGCTGGAAACACTGAAGCTTTCTTT.

V gene TRBV6-1 combines with J gene TRBJ2-1; D may be TRBD1 or TRBD2 (5 bases each). This CDR3 has 13 residues. Germline V gives CDR1 MNHNS, CDR2 SASEGT. V lost 4 bases to trimming and J lost 5 bases, with 9 bases between them. The CDR3: CASSVGPNNEQFF. CDR3 coding DNA: TGTGCCAGCAGTGTGGGACCCAACAATGAGCAGTTCTTC.

This chain connects TRBV6-6 to TRBJ1-5, with TRBD1 identical over 7 bases. CDR3 length: 12 amino acids. V shed 6 bases and J 5 bases; nucleotides not matched to a gene: 1. Germline V gives CDR1 MNHNY, CDR2 SVGAGI (reference sequence). The CDR3 region is CASRQGDQPQHF. In nucleotides, the CDR3 is TGTGCCAGCAGGCAGGGGGATCAGCCCCAGCATTTT.